The clone carrying this TCR beta chain was seen at least ten times. The data derive from a study of regulatory T cells in long-lasting Graves disease. The V and J ends lost 6 bases and 1 base, in that order; junction bases with no gene match: 13. The V gene's germline CDR1 is GTSNPN and CDR2 SVGIG (reference sequence). The CDR3 has 16 residues. Both iRepertoire HTBI primers and Arm-PCR of CDR3 regions were used to build the TCR beta libraries. TCRdb re-derived calls from the multiplex PCR reads in MiXCR, one entry per CDR3 protein. The repertoire holds 400,000 to 500,000 distinct CDR3 sequences, with roughly a fifth as singletons. Time point specified: persistent/refractory GD, antithyroid drugs over 5 years with positive TRAb. The TCR library was made from RNA extracted from PBMCs.

Specimen: peripheral blood mononuclear cells (PBMCs), collected when the disease was refractory, from a patient treated with antithyroid drugs. The TCR sequence derives from a female donor with Graves disease. The rearrangement joins TRBV30 to TRBJ1-1; 8 nucleotides match TRBD1. The DNA for the CDR3 is TGTGCCTGCAGACGGGACAGGAGCCTCTCGAACACTGAAGCTTTCTTT. Translation gives CACRRDRSLSNTEAFF.